These 25 T cell receptor beta chains were all obtained from the same sample, sequenced in a study of T cell responses to AZD1222 COVID-19 vaccine. TCRdb keeps only in-frame clones here, not all; method: immunoSEQ multiplex PCR. Among around 210,000 clones, 94% were seen once, and the ten largest hold roughly 1.8%. The sequences come from peripheral blood, collected 28 days after the second dose of the MenACWY control vaccine. These receptors all come from an adult who received the MenACWY meningococcal vaccine as a control.

J is TRBJ2-3 and V is TRBV27; 11 positions agree with TRBD2. Germline-derived CDR1 and CDR2 are MNHEY and SMNVEV (reference sequence). V was pared by 5 bases and J by 4 bases, with 5 bases of the junction left unmatched. There are 15 residues in the CDR3. The CDR3 reads CASSPTSGAADTQYF. The CDR3 DNA follows: TGTGCCAGCAGTCCGACTAGCGGGGCGGCAGATACGCAGTATTTT.

The rearrangement joins TRBV12-3 or TRBV12-4 to TRBJ2-1; D ambiguous. V lost 3 bases to trimming and J lost 7 bases, with 10 bases between them. This CDR3 spans 13 amino acids. The CDR3 region is CASSFRLGNEQFF. The CDR3 DNA reads TGTGCCAGCAGTTTCCGGCTCGGGAATGAGCAGTTCTTC.

V is TRBV4-2 and J is TRBJ1-4, with D perhaps matching TRBD1 (5 bases). The CDR3 consists of 14 residues. V lost 1 base to trimming and J lost 7 bases, with 10 bases between them. Germline V lookup: CDR1 LGHNA, CDR2 YNFKEQ. CDR3 DNA: TGTGCCAGCAGCCAAGGGGGGGTGAGTGAAAAACTGTTTTTT. Translating it yields CASSQGGVSEKLFF.

The chain carries TRBV5-4 and TRBJ1-3, with D tentatively TRBD1 (5 bases). CDR3 length: 14 amino acids. V was pared by 4 bases and J by 3 bases, with 11 bases between. The germline V gene has CDR1 SGHNT and CDR2 YYREEE (reference sequence). The CDR3 DNA reads as TGTGCCAGCAGCCCGGGAGGGGTTGGAAACACCATATATTTT. Translated: CASSPGGVGNTIYF.

This chain connects TRBV5-1 to TRBJ1-4, with TRBD1 matching over 7 bases. The CDR3 is made up of 17 amino acids. Germline loops: CDR1 SGHRS, CDR2 YFSETQ. Trimming took 4 bases from V and 0 from J; bases not matched to a gene: 9. Here the CDR3 DNA reads TGCGCCAGCAGCGCCCTTTTTGGACAGGCAACTAATGAAAAACTGTTTTTT. This codes for CASSALFGQATNEKLFF. Drawing the rest from reference TRBV5-1 and TRBJ1-4, the complete variable domain is KAGVTQTPRYLIKTRGQQVTLSCSPISGHRSVSWYQQTPGQGLQFLFEYFSETQRNKGNFPGRFSGRQFSNSRSEMNVSTLELGDSALYLCASSALFGQATNEKLFFGSGTQLSVL.

The chain combines TRBV27 with TRBJ2-7; 9 bases are shared with TRBD1. The CDR3 consists of 16 residues. The trim removed 1 base at V and 0 bases at J, leaving 4 bases unmatched. Germline V gene data show CDR1 as MNHEY and CDR2 as SMNVEV (reference sequence). The CDR3 loop is CASSLFWDRASYEQYF. For the CDR3, the DNA is TGTGCCAGCAGTTTATTCTGGGACAGGGCCTCCTACGAGCAGTACTTC.

The rearrangement joins TRBV19 to TRBJ2-7, with 8 bases aligning to TRBD1. The CDR3 extends over 14 amino acids. Germline loops: CDR1 LNHDA, CDR2 SQIVND (reference sequence). V shed 3 bases, J shed 2 bases, and the junction held 3 bases outside the gene matches. The CDR3: CASSIRGPTYEQYF. CDR3 nucleotide sequence: TGTGCCAGTAGTATCAGGGGGCCAACCTACGAGCAGTACTTC.

This clone occurred once. The chain couples TRBV5-1 to TRBJ2-5; D is undetermined. Germline assignment: CDR1 SGHRS and CDR2 YFSETQ. V was shortened by 0 bases and J by 2 bases, with 8 bases between the two germline ends. CDR3 length: 14 residues. In DNA form, the CDR3 reads TGCGCCAGCAGCTTGGTAGGTGGACAAGAGACCCAGTACTTC. Translated: CASSLVGGQETQYF.

The chain is built from TRBV10-3 and TRBJ2-1; possibly TRBD2 for D (6 bases). Germline V gene sequence: CDR1 ENHRY, CDR2 SYGVKD. This CDR3 contains 12 residues. V lost 4 bases and J 7 bases, leaving 8 bases between the germline ends. CDR3 sequence (DNA): TGTGCCATCAGTGGGGACTTTAATGAGCAGTTCTTC. This sequence encodes CAISGDFNEQFF.

CDR3 in amino acids: CASSGYPQGAFAEAFF. In nucleotides, the CDR3 is TGTGCCAGCAGTGGATACCCACAGGGGGCGTTTGCTGAAGCTTTCTTT. This chain joins TRBV2 and TRBJ1-1, with 9 bases lining up with TRBD1. Germline V gene data show CDR1 as SNHLY and CDR2 as FYNNEI. CDR3 length equals 16 residues. V lost 4 bases to trimming and J lost 6 bases; unmatched junction nucleotides: 12. The full variable domain, its missing parts supplied by reference TRBV2 and TRBJ1-1, is EPEVTQTPSHQVTQMGQEVILRCVPISNHLYFYWYRQILGQKVEFLVSFYNNEISEKSEIFDDQFSVERPDGSNFTLKIRSTKLEDSAMYFCASSGYPQGAFAEAFFGQGTRLTVV.

This chain uses TRBV6-4 with TRBJ1-2; 7 bases are shared with TRBD1. The CDR3 runs 12 residues. The ends lost 4 bases at V and 8 bases at J; junction bases unmatched: 4. Germline CDR1 and CDR2: MRHNA and SNTAGT. The CDR3 bases are TGTGCCAGCAGTGGACAGGGATGGGGCTACACCTTC. Translation: CASSGQGWGYTF.

The chain carries TRBV28 and TRBJ2-1; 12 nucleotides match TRBD2. CDR1 MDHEN and CDR2 SYDVKM come from the germline V gene. The CDR3 sequence is 15 residues long. V was pared by 4 bases and J by 7 bases, with 5 bases of the junction left unmatched. CDR3 region: CASSSLGTSGNEQFF. DNA for the CDR3: TGTGCCAGCAGTTCGCTCGGGACTAGCGGGAATGAGCAGTTCTTC.

The V call is TRBV28, the J call TRBJ2-4; no definite D call. Germline CDR1 and CDR2: MDHEN and SYDVKM. The V end was cut by 8 bases, the J end by 6 bases, with 8 bases between. There are 11 residues in the CDR3. Written as DNA, the CDR3 is TGTGCCAGCGGTACGCGAAACATTCAGTACTTC. Translated: CASGTRNIQYF.

The rearrangement joins TRBV5-4 to TRBJ2-5; D is uncertain. Germline V lookup: CDR1 SGHNT, CDR2 YYREEE (reference sequence). V lost 1 base and J 2 bases, leaving 6 bases between the germline ends. The CDR3 is 13 residues long. CDR3 nucleotide sequence: TGTGCCAGCAGCTTGAAAAGTCAAGAGACCCAGTACTTC. It yields the protein CASSLKSQETQYF.

The rearrangement links TRBV7-9 to TRBJ2-6; TRBD1 or TRBD2 may be the D gene (5 bases each). The CDR3 is 15 residues long. Between the trimmed V and J ends, which lost 4 bases and 2 bases, there was a span of 9 bases. CDR1 and CDR2 (germline): SEHNR, FQNEAQ (reference sequence). CDR3 sequence (DNA): TGTGCCAGCAGCTCGAGGGGAACTGGGGCCAACGTCCTGACTTTC. Encoded protein: CASSSRGTGANVLTF.

The chain has TRBV19 and TRBJ1-5; 7 bases map to TRBD1. This CDR3 spans 14 amino acids. V gave up 2 bases and J gave up 6 bases; unmatched junction bases: 4. Germline V CDR1 and CDR2: LNHDA, SQIVND (reference sequence). As DNA, the CDR3 is TGTGCCAGTAGTATACCAGGGGGGCTTCAGCCCCAGCATTTT. Its translation is CASSIPGGLQPQHF.

The chain joins TRBV28 to TRBJ1-2; no clear D gene. CDR1 and CDR2 (germline): MDHEN, SYDVKM. V gave up 6 bases and J gave up 2 bases, with 10 bases separating them. This CDR3 comprises 13 residues. The DNA for the CDR3 is TGTGCCAGCAGCCCCGTGCCAAACTATGGCTACACCTTC. Its translation: CASSPVPNYGYTF.

The chain joins TRBV28 to TRBJ1-2; 9 positions match TRBD1. CDR1 and CDR2 from the germline V gene are MDHEN and SYDVKM. This CDR3 has 15 amino acids. V lost 5 bases to trimming and J lost 5 bases; unmatched junction nucleotides: 9. CDR3 in DNA: TGTGCCAGCAGTCCTCCCCTGGGACAGGGTTATGGCTACACCTTC. Residues: CASSPPLGQGYGYTF.

V and J are TRBV6-1 and TRBJ1-2; D unclear. CDR1 and CDR2 (germline): MNHNS, SASEGT. The CDR3 length is 13 residues. Trimming shortened V by 6 bases and J by 0 bases, and 8 bases separated the two germline ends. The CDR3 DNA reads as TGTGCCAGCAGGGATGTACCTAACTATGGCTACACCTTC. Translating gives CASRDVPNYGYTF.

The chain links TRBV28 to TRBJ1-2; the D gene is possibly TRBD1 (5 bases). The germline CDR1 and CDR2 sequences are MDHEN and SYDVKM. The ends were cut back, 6 bases at V and 6 bases at J, with 20 bases in the middle. The CDR3 is made up of 15 amino acids. The CDR3 DNA sequence: TGTGCCAGCAGAACCGAGAGGGGCTTGTGGGATGGCTACACCTTC. It yields the protein CASRTERGLWDGYTF.

This chain connects TRBV5-6 to TRBJ2-1; 8 nucleotides match TRBD1. The junction had 12 bases not matched to a gene; V was cut back by 5 bases and J by 5 bases. Germline CDR1 reads SGHDT; CDR2 reads YYEEEE. The CDR3 consists of 16 residues. The DNA for the CDR3 is TGTGCCAGCAGTCGCGGGGACAGGTCAGGGGACAATGAGCAGTTCTTC. Its translation is CASSRGDRSGDNEQFF. The full variable domain, rest sourced from reference TRBV5-6 and TRBJ2-1, is DAGVTQSPTHLIKTRGQQVTLRCSPKSGHDTVSWYQQALGQGPQFIFQYYEEEERQRGNFPDRFSGHQFPNYSSELNVNALLLGDSALYLCASSRGDRSGDNEQFFGPGTRLTVL.

The chain employs TRBV6-5 and TRBJ2-7; D may be TRBD2 (5 bases). In germline, CDR1 is MNHEY, CDR2 SVGAGI. This CDR3 is 13 amino acids long. Trimming stripped 7 bases from V and 3 bases from J, with 13 bases between. The CDR3 is CASKEEIGYEQYF. The CDR3 coding sequence is TGTGCCAGCAAGGAGGAGATCGGCTACGAGCAGTACTTC.

This sequence joins TRBV2 and TRBJ1-1; D gene unclear. Germline CDR1 and CDR2: SNHLY and FYNNEI. CDR3 length equals 15 residues. The ends were cut back, 7 bases at V and 2 bases at J, with 17 bases in the middle. CDR3 protein: CASIPSYGVNTEAFF. The CDR3 coding sequence is TGTGCCAGCATACCAAGCTACGGGGTTAACACTGAAGCTTTCTTT.

The gene calls are TRBV30 and TRBJ1-1, with a possible D match to TRBD1 (6 bases). CDR1 and CDR2 (germline): GTSNPN, SVGIG (reference sequence). Trimming left V 0 bases short and J 1 base short, with 15 bases between. The CDR3 consists of 16 residues. CDR3 bases: TGTGCCTGGAGTGTACCCCTTACAGGGAGGAACACTGAAGCTTTCTTT. Translation gives CAWSVPLTGRNTEAFF.

This CDR3 reads CAWRDSTAGNTIYF. For the CDR3, the DNA is TGTGCCTGGAGAGATTCGACTGCGGGAAACACCATATATTTT. J is TRBJ1-3 and V is TRBV30, with D unclear. Germline CDR1 and CDR2: GTSNPN and SVGIG (reference sequence). The CDR3 totals 14 residues. The V end was cut by 3 bases, the J end by 4 bases, with 13 bases between.